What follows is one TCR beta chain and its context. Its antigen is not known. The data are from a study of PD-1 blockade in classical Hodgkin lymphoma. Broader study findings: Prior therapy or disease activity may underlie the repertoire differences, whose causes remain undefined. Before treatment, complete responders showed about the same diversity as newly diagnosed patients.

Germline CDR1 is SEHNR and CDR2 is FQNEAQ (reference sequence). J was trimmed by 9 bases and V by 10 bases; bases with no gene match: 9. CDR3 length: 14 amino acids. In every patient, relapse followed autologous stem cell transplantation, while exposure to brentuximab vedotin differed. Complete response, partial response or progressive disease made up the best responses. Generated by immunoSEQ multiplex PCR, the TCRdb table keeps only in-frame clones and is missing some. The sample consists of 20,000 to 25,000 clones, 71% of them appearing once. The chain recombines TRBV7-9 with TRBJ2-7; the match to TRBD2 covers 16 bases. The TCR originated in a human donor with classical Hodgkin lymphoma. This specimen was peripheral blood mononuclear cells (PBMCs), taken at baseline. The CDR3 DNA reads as TGTGCCACCGGGACTAGCGGGAGGGCTTTGGCGCAGTACTTC. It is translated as CATGTSGRALAQYF.